One T cell receptor beta chain is described in this entry. No antigen is known for it. The data originate from a study of cytomegalovirus exposure and HLA in healthy donors. On the study more broadly: An analysis done earlier identified about 100 million unique TCR beta sequences from about 179 million T cells. Early released data comprised some 91 million unique TCRs from HLA-typed donors.

PCR involved 60 Vbeta and 13 Jbeta primers. TCRdb's copy holds only in-frame clones and misses some; the assay was immunoSEQ multiplex PCR. Seen here are over 120,000 clones, roughly 75% observed once, and the top ten hold 2.5% to 3%. Study findings and constraints: TCR association rates varied by HLA locus in a later analysis, with DRB1 highest and HLA-C lowest. When analyzed later, a missense DCLRE1C variant was found to be linked to TCR beta V- and J-gene trimming.

The material sequenced was PBMCs. The receptor's source is a female donor in good health and CMV-seronegative.

The CDR3 here is CASRTTGNTIYF. CDR3 nucleotides: TGTGCCAGCCGAACTACTGGAAACACCATATATTTT. The chain carries TRBV6-5 and TRBJ1-3, with D unresolved. The CDR3 covers 12 residues. Germline V gives CDR1 MNHEY, CDR2 SVGAGI. The V and J ends lost 8 bases and 2 bases respectively, with 7 bases between them.